Here is one T cell receptor (beta chain) with its context. This entry comes from a study of blood T cell repertoires in COVID-19. Measured with immunoSEQ multiplex PCR; TCRdb has only the in-frame clones, and not every one. Altogether some 350,000 clones are present, 91% being singletons, with the ten largest covering 2.5% to 4%. Germline lookup yields CDR1 SGHNT and CDR2 YENEEA. After removal of 0 bases from V and 4 bases from J, the junction contained 5 bases not matched to a gene. This CDR3 has 16 amino acids. Sequenced material: peripheral blood. The chain carries TRBV11-3 and TRBJ2-2; 7 bases match TRBD2. This TCR was sampled from a woman between 18 and 29 years old who had recovered from COVID-19. CDR3 sequence: CASSLDTGGSTGELFF. The CDR3 bases are TGTGCCAGCAGCTTAGATACGGGAGGAAGCACCGGGGAGCTGTTTTTT.